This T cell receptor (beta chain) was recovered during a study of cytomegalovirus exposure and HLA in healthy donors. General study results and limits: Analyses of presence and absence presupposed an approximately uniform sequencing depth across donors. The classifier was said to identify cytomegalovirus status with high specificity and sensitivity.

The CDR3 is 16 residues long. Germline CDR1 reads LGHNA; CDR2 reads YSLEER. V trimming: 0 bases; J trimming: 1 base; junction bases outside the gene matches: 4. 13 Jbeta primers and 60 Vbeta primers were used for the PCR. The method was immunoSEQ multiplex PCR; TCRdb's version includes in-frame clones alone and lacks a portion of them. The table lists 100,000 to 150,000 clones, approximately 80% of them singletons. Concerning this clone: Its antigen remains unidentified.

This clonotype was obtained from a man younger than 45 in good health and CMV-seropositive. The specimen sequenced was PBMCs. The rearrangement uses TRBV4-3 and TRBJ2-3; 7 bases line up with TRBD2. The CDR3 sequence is CASSQEGGGRTDTQYF. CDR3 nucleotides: TGCGCCAGCAGCCAAGAGGGGGGGGGTCGCACAGATACGCAGTATTTT.